These 5 T cell receptor beta chains share one sample of origin, sequenced in a study of blood T cell repertoires in COVID-19. Method: immunoSEQ multiplex PCR; TCRdb's copy keeps in-frame clones and lacks some. Of about 100,000 clones in the sample, 86% were seen once. Sequencing was performed on PBMCs or T cells enriched from blood (not recorded which). All receptors come from a woman between 45 and 60 years old who had recovered from COVID-19.

This clone was counted a few times. This rearrangement joins TRBV10-3 to TRBJ1-2; TRBD1 might be the D (6 bases). The CDR3 has 15 amino acids. Germline CDR1 reads ENHRY; CDR2 reads SYGVKD. Trimming pared 1 base from V and 3 bases from J, leaving 12 bases between. The CDR3 protein is CAISEFGGSDYGYTF. The CDR3, as DNA: TGTGCCATCAGTGAGTTTGGGGGCAGCGACTATGGCTACACCTTC.

This chain uses TRBV5-1 with TRBJ2-7; no definite D call. This CDR3 contains 15 residues. CDR1 and CDR2 from the germline V gene are SGHRS and YFSETQ. V was trimmed by 0 bases and J by 4 bases, leaving 14 bases between them. The CDR3 sequence: CASSLDAGGFYEQYF. Here the CDR3 DNA reads TGCGCCAGCAGCTTGGACGCAGGTGGATTTTACGAGCAGTACTTC.

The chain has TRBV4-1 and TRBJ2-7, with D possibly matching TRBD1 (5 bases). Per the germline V gene, CDR1 is MGHRA and CDR2 is YSYEKL. The CDR3 consists of 17 residues. Trimming removed 0 bases at V and 5 bases at J, with 20 bases between. CDR3 sequence reads: CASSQDTRGIGANEQYF. DNA for the CDR3: TGCGCCAGCAGCCAAGATACCCGCGGAATAGGGGCTAACGAGCAGTACTTC.

This rearrangement joins TRBV4-1 to TRBJ2-7; D might be TRBD1 (6 bases). Germline CDR1 MGHRA, CDR2 YSYEKL. The CDR3 length is 14 residues. V lost 1 base, J lost 5 bases, and 12 bases lay in between. CDR3 region: CASSQANRVDEQYF. CDR3 nucleotide sequence: TGCGCCAGCAGCCAAGCGAACAGGGTTGACGAGCAGTACTTC.

The V call is TRBV5-5, the J call TRBJ2-1; possible D gene TRBD1, 6 bases. CDR1 and CDR2 (germline): SGHKS, YYEKEE (reference sequence). V was cut by 0 bases and J by 0 bases, with 19 bases left in between. The CDR3 runs 19 residues. CDR3: CASSLVLVSGQSSYNEQFF. The CDR3 DNA is TGTGCCAGCAGCTTGGTATTGGTAAGCGGACAGAGCTCCTACAATGAGCAGTTCTTC.